This T cell receptor beta chain is drawn from a study of OX40 agonist ivuxolimab in advanced cancers. CDR3 length: 14 residues. Germline loops: CDR1 SGHRS, CDR2 YFSETQ. The junction had 2 bases not matched to a gene; V was cut back by 4 bases and J by 5 bases. The method was immunoSEQ multiplex PCR; TCRdb's version includes in-frame clones alone and lacks a portion of them. The sample has tens of thousands of clones; 84% are singletons. The clonotype was recovered from an adult with an advanced solid tumor such as melanoma, head and neck, liver or kidney cancer. Sequencing used CD4+ or CD8+ T cells sorted from blood, obtained in a trial of the OX40 agonist ivuxolimab. The chain carries TRBV5-1 and TRBJ1-4, with 10 bases that match TRBD1. In DNA form, the CDR3 reads TGCGCCAGCAGCGGACAGGGGGGAAATGAAAAACTGTTTTTT. Amino acids: CASSGQGGNEKLFF. Combining the CDR3 with reference TRBV5-1 and TRBJ1-4 gives the whole variable domain KAGVTQTPRYLIKTRGQQVTLSCSPISGHRSVSWYQQTPGQGLQFLFEYFSETQRNKGNFPGRFSGRQFSNSRSEMNVSTLELGDSALYLCASSGQGGNEKLFFGSGTQLSVL.